This T cell receptor beta chain was obtained from a study of cytomegalovirus exposure and HLA in healthy donors. Study findings and constraints: Associated with HLA alleles at 0.05 false discovery rate in a later analysis were 16,951 TCR beta sequences. About 87% or about 30% of the time was how often most TCR beta V segments were productive, according to an earlier analysis.

Comment on this clone: Its cognate antigen is unknown.

The PCR had 60 Vbeta and 13 Jbeta primers. Repertoires were generated with immunoSEQ multiplex PCR, while TCRdb's copy carries only in-frame clones and drops some. The profile shows about 140,000 clones, 70% to 85% of them singletons. J gave up 2 bases and V 5 bases, and 9 bases lay outside the gene matches. Looked up from germline, CDR1 is MNHEY and CDR2 is SMNVEV (reference sequence). The CDR3 is 15 amino acids. The sequence was obtained from an older woman in good health and CMV-seropositive. V usage is TRBV27 and J usage is TRBJ2-7; 7 positions agree with TRBD1. Sequencing was performed on PBMCs. The CDR3 is CASSISGGVTYEQYF. The CDR3 DNA is TGTGCCAGCAGTATTTCAGGGGGAGTCACCTACGAGCAGTACTTC.